The present entry profiles one T cell receptor beta chain with its context. The sample holds many counts of this clonotype. The antigen it binds to is not known. No much larger clone exists at a distance of one base, and base qualities are not known. The data derive from a study of HIV-infected children after antiretroviral therapy interruption (dated by TCRdb to 2018 to 2020). At the level of the whole study: Eight children were included: four on planned treatment interruption and four on continuous treatment, all with CD4+ count above 500 and viral load below 50 copies/ml. TCR repertoires were compared between children on planned treatment interruption and children on continuous antiretroviral treatment, alongside thymic output measurements. A median age of approximately 9.8 years was recorded in the interruption group, and a median age of 8 years was recorded in the continuous treatment group. For the continuous-treatment arm, samples from the corresponding weeks 0, 48 and 150 were analyzed. For the interruption arm, samples were taken at week 0, at week 12, at the end of interruption (week 24 or 48), and roughly 3 years after the study ended. Exposure to EBV and CMV had been recorded for most participating children.

From cysteine to phenylalanine, the CDR3 is 12 amino acids long. The sequence is cut down to CDR3 DNA, 36 bases in frame from base 1. CDR1 and CDR2, looked up from the germline V gene (reference sequence), are LNHDA and SQIVND. V and J are truncated by 2 bases and 3 bases respectively, leaving an intervening sequence of 2 bases. Reading the label with the study, this specimen's treatment or condition is: PENTA 11 planned treatment interruption arm or continuous ART arm. Children from the United Kingdom aged 2 to 15 years who had been given at least three-drug ART for at least 24 weeks were enrolled as participants. Cryopreserved PBMCs containing at least 5 million viable cells were needed, and four candidate patients were excluded because their viable PBMC yield was low. Using a FACSAria III cell sorter, naive CD4+ CD45RA+ CD45RO- T cells were FACS-sorted out of thawed PBMCs. After sorting, cells were fixed, and RNA was extracted with the RNeasy FFPE kit and then with the RNeasy Micro kit.

The library was produced with 3' RACE. TCR libraries were generated from RNA by a 3' RACE protocol incorporating unique molecular identifiers so that PCR amplification bias could be corrected. As many as 12 amplicon libraries were pooled and then sequenced on an Illumina MiSeq using v2 2x250 paired-end chemistry. The paper's processing steps were these. Decombinator was used to process the reads, assigning V and J genes and CDR3 and applying barcode-based correction of errors and PCR bias. Before the Gini coefficient was calculated with the R ineq package, repertoires were subsampled to the same depth. GLIPH, Hamming distance and a shared triplet metric were used to assess CDR3 similarity. TCRdb trimmed public reads at Q25 via fastp, called clones via MiXCR and kept in-frame beta chains. Every distinct CDR3 protein forms one entry, paired with its most common genes and DNA. TCRdb, rather than the study authors, made the V and J calls. The sample has approximately 89,000 distinct CDR3 sequences on record, around 6.9% of them singletons. Roughly 1% of the sample belongs to the ten largest clones.

The investigation overall reported the following: In naive CD4+ repertoires of PTI patients, reduced CDR3 sharing between time points was observed after interruption began, whereas many sequences were found to be shared between end of interruption and 3 years later. An increase in the naive CD4+ Gini coefficient was observed by the end of treatment interruption, suggesting clonal expansion, and a return to baseline was observed by 3 years. The low number of patients is regarded as a limitation, and the data should be interpreted with caution. Sorted CD45RA+ naive cells might include minor non-naive CD45RA+ populations such as EMRA or stem memory cells.

The chain links TRBV19 with TRBJ1-5; no D segment can be confidently identified. This receptor was identified in a pool of human donors with HIV. The sample was CD45RA+ CD4+ T cells from PBMCs, pooled from several time points, taken from a donor given antiretroviral therapy, either interrupted or continuous. The sample's cell subset or site label, in plain terms: naive CD4+ CD45RA+ CD45RO- T cells. CDR3 reads: CASSIINQPQHF. The DNA is TGTGCCAGTAGTATAATCAATCAGCCCCAGCATTTT.